Shown below are 21 T cell receptor beta chains from a single sample sequenced in a study of Ad26.COV2.S vaccination and SARS-CoV-2 variants (dated by TCRdb to the early 2020s). This sample's treatment or condition label indicates: some 20 received Ad26.COV2.S at low or high dose, single or two shots; about 5 received placebo; per-sample allocation not given. Repertoires of vaccine and placebo recipients were sequenced from samples taken on day 63 after the first injection. Library method: the immunoSEQ multiplex PCR assay. What TCRdb holds here is the immuneACCESS table cut down to in-frame rearrangements. Part of the clones is not present; checked against another copy, under half of the missing clones reflect an unresolved V gene, and the others are unexplained. This sample comprises about 250,000 clones, 87% of them detected only once. The top ten clonotypes cover about 3.6% of the sample. The sequences come from peripheral blood, collected in a trial of Ad26.COV2.S vaccine versus placebo. The receptor set was obtained from a person between 18 and 59 years old who received the Ad26.COV2.S COVID-19 vaccine or a placebo.

V gene TRBV7-9 combines with J gene TRBJ2-7, with 9 bases matching TRBD2. This CDR3 contains 17 residues. Per the germline V gene, CDR1 is SEHNR and CDR2 is FQNEAQ (reference sequence). The ends lost 0 bases at V and 2 bases at J; junction bases unmatched: 8. CDR3 region: CASSLAYGSGRPYEQYF. CDR3 DNA: TGTGCCAGCAGCTTAGCGTATGGGAGCGGGAGGCCCTACGAGCAGTACTTC.

The rearrangement links TRBV30 to TRBJ1-1; 10 bases match TRBD1. The germline V gene encodes CDR1 GTSNPN and CDR2 SVGIG (reference sequence). The CDR3 is made up of 14 amino acids. Losses at the gene ends were 1 base for V and 5 bases for J; bases not matched to a gene: 4. The CDR3 sequence is CAWSADRGRTEAFF. The CDR3 DNA is TGTGCCTGGAGTGCGGACAGGGGGAGAACTGAAGCTTTCTTT.

The CDR3 DNA reads TGCGCCAGCAGTCCCGGGACAGGGGTCACAGATACGCAGTATTTT. Amino acid sequence: CASSPGTGVTDTQYF. The rearrangement joins TRBV4-1 to TRBJ2-3; 10 nucleotides line up with TRBD1. Germline CDR1 is MGHRA and CDR2 is YSYEKL. J was trimmed by 2 bases and V by 6 bases; bases with no gene match: 5. This CDR3 region has 15 residues.

The rearrangement links TRBV3-1 (or the pseudogene TRBV3-2) to TRBJ2-5; unclear D gene. The length of the CDR3 is 15 residues. V lost 0 bases to trimming and J lost 0 bases, with 8 bases between them. The germline V gene encodes CDR1 LGHDT and CDR2 YNNKEL (reference sequence). CDR3 nucleotides: TGTGCCAGCAGCCAAGAGAGGACGAACCAAGAGACCCAGTACTTC. Protein: CASSQERTNQETQYF.

The genes are TRBV15 and TRBJ2-3; a weak D match, TRBD2 (6 bases). The CDR3 has 15 residues. Germline CDR1 is LNHNV and CDR2 is YYDKDF (reference sequence). The V and J ends lost 1 base and 2 bases respectively, with 10 bases between them. The CDR3 region is CATSRGGDHTDTQYF. CDR3 nucleotides: TGTGCCACCAGCAGAGGGGGGGATCACACAGATACGCAGTATTTT.

The chain carries TRBV27 and TRBJ1-1; the D gene is possibly TRBD1 (6 bases). CDR3 size: 16 residues. Between the trimmed V and J ends, which lost 0 bases and 0 bases, there was a span of 11 bases. Germline CDR1 reads MNHEY; CDR2 reads SMNVEV (reference sequence). The CDR3 DNA reads TGTGCCAGCAGTTTATCGACAGGTTTATTGAACACTGAAGCTTTCTTT. It encodes CASSLSTGLLNTEAFF.

V is TRBV6-5 and J is TRBJ2-1, with TRBD2 identical over 14 bases. The V gene end was trimmed by 3 bases and the J gene end by 3 bases; junction bases not matched to a gene: 1. Germline loops: CDR1 MNHEY, CDR2 SVGAGI. The CDR3 contains 16 residues. This CDR3 is CASSYGLAGGYNEQFF. The CDR3 DNA reads TGTGCCAGCAGTTATGGACTAGCGGGAGGCTACAATGAGCAGTTCTTC.

This clone was observed a few times. This rearrangement joins TRBV6-4 to TRBJ2-5, with unresolved D. CDR1 is MRHNA and CDR2 is SNTAGT in the germline V gene. The CDR3 sequence is 15 residues long. Between the trimmed V and J ends, which lost 2 bases and 2 bases, there was a span of 12 bases. DNA for the CDR3: TGTGCCAGCAGTGACCGGGCAGGCGAACAAGAGACCCAGTACTTC. Translated: CASSDRAGEQETQYF.

The rearrangement joins TRBV14 to TRBJ2-3, with TRBD2 as a possible D gene (5 bases). The CDR3 runs 16 residues. Germline values: CDR1 SGHDN, CDR2 FVKESK. Trimming left V 1 base short and J 0 bases short, with 11 bases between. Here the CDR3 reads CASSQGLRGSTDTQYF. In DNA form, the CDR3 reads TGTGCCAGCAGCCAAGGGCTCCGGGGAAGCACAGATACGCAGTATTTT.

The V gene is TRBV4-2, the J gene TRBJ2-1, with 10 bases fitting TRBD2. With 0 bases clipped from V and 8 bases from J, the junction kept 7 bases outside the gene matches. CDR1 LGHNA and CDR2 YNFKEQ come from the germline V gene. The CDR3 contains 16 residues. The CDR3: CASSQDSAGGPDEQFF. The CDR3 DNA reads as TGTGCCAGCAGCCAAGATTCAGCGGGGGGGCCGGATGAGCAGTTCTTC.

The genes are TRBV7-2 and TRBJ2-5; D possibly corresponds to TRBD2 (6 bases). This CDR3 is 16 amino acids long. V shed 4 bases and J shed 5 bases, with 20 bases lying between them. The germline V gene encodes CDR1 SGHTA and CDR2 FQGNSA. CDR3 sequence reads: CASSSAGGELLETQYF. In DNA, the CDR3 is TGTGCCAGCAGCTCAGCGGGCGGGGAGCTACTGGAGACCCAGTACTTC.

The chain recombines TRBV24-1 with TRBJ2-1, with D possibly TRBD1 on 6 matching bases. Germline V gives CDR1 KGHDR, CDR2 SFDVKD. CDR3 length: 12 residues. V was trimmed by 7 bases and J by 3 bases, leaving 6 bases between them. CDR3 protein: CATRDSYNEQFF. The DNA for the CDR3 is TGTGCCACCAGGGACAGCTACAATGAGCAGTTCTTC.

The chain joins TRBV7-9 to TRBJ2-3; 8 bases are a match to TRBD1. The CDR3 consists of 14 residues. The V and J ends lost 6 bases and 4 bases, in that order; junction bases with no gene match: 6. Germline V gives CDR1 SEHNR, CDR2 FQNEAQ (reference sequence). The CDR3 DNA reads as TGTGCCAGCAGGCTTAGGACAGGGCCAGATACGCAGTATTTT. It yields the protein CASRLRTGPDTQYF.

This clone showed up just once. The chain links TRBV5-1 to TRBJ1-1; 7 nucleotides agree with TRBD1. The CDR3 extends over 14 amino acids. The germline V gene has CDR1 SGHRS and CDR2 YFSETQ. V dropped 1 base and J dropped 8; count of bases not matched to a gene: 8. In DNA form, the CDR3 reads TGCGCCAGCAGCTTGAGGACAGGAAGTTCGGAAGCTTTCTTT. Protein: CASSLRTGSSEAFF.

The genes are TRBV7-2 and TRBJ2-7; D remains ambiguous. Germline V gene lookup returns CDR1 SGHTA and CDR2 FQGNSA. The CDR3 spans 14 residues. Between the trimmed V and J ends, which lost 2 bases and 0 bases, there was a span of 8 bases. In nucleotides, the CDR3 is TGTGCCAGCAGCTTATTACACACCTCCTACGAGCAGTACTTC. Translating gives CASSLLHTSYEQYF.

J is TRBJ2-7 and V is TRBV10-1; a weak D match, TRBD1 (5 bases). The CDR3 has 13 residues. Between the trimmed V and J ends, which lost 4 bases and 6 bases, there was a span of 13 bases. CDR1 and CDR2 (germline): WNHNN, SYGVQD (reference sequence). DNA for the CDR3: TGCGCCAGCAGTGGTCAGGGCCACACCGAGCAGTACTTC. Its translation is CASSGQGHTEQYF.

The rearrangement joins TRBV29-1 to TRBJ1-1; D remains ambiguous. The germline gives CDR1 SQVTM, CDR2 ANQGSEA. V lost 4 bases and J 8 bases, leaving 11 bases between the germline ends. The length of the CDR3 is 11 residues. The CDR3 protein is CSVGSGREAFF. The CDR3 DNA reads TGCAGCGTTGGGTCGGGTCGCGAAGCTTTCTTT.

V usage is TRBV2 and J usage is TRBJ2-5, with 10 bases fitting TRBD2. The germline CDR1 and CDR2 sequences are SNHLY and FYNNEI. The ends lost 1 base at V and 4 bases at J; junction bases unmatched: 6. The CDR3 consists of 16 residues. This CDR3 is CASSEGLPSGRETQYF. In DNA form, the CDR3 reads TGTGCCAGCAGTGAAGGCCTGCCTAGCGGGAGAGAGACCCAGTACTTC. The whole variable domain, filled in from reference TRBV2 and TRBJ2-5, reads EPEVTQTPSHQVTQMGQEVILRCVPISNHLYFYWYRQILGQKVEFLVSFYNNEISEKSEIFDDQFSVERPDGSNFTLKIRSTKLEDSAMYFCASSEGLPSGRETQYFGPGTRLLVL.

This sequence joins TRBV7-3 and TRBJ2-5; D call uncertain. Germline CDR1 SGHTA, CDR2 FQGTGA. Trimming left V 2 bases short and J 5 bases short, with 9 bases between. CDR3 length: 13 residues. CDR3 nucleotide sequence: TGTGCCAGCAGCTTACATGGGTCGGAGACCCAGTACTTC. It codes for CASSLHGSETQYF.

The chain couples TRBV27 to TRBJ2-1; 8 bases are a match to TRBD2. This CDR3 has 15 residues. J gave up 5 bases and V 6 bases, and 9 bases lay outside the gene matches. Per germline, CDR1 MNHEY and CDR2 SMNVEV (reference sequence). In DNA form, the CDR3 reads TGTGCCAGCAGCGCTCCCGGGACTAGACACAATGAGCAGTTCTTC. Translated, it gives CASSAPGTRHNEQFF.

The V call is TRBV5-6, the J call TRBJ1-1; D gene unclear. From germline, CDR1 is SGHDT and CDR2 YYEEEE. With 3 bases removed from V and 5 bases from J, the gap between germline ends came to 14 bases. The CDR3 extends over 14 amino acids. CDR3 residues: CASSWAAVGTEAFF. The CDR3 coding sequence is TGTGCCAGCAGCTGGGCGGCGGTTGGGACTGAAGCTTTCTTT.